A single sample is the source of the 18 T cell receptor beta chains below, sequenced in a study of CD8 T cells in ankylosing spondylitis. Study conclusions and caveats: Within ankylosing spondylitis blood, a TCR beta motif made up of roughly eight highly homologous variants appeared to be characteristic.

TCRdb ran MiXCR on the 5' RACE reads and lists one entry per CDR3 protein. This table holds approximately 400,000 distinct CDR3 sequences, 17% found once. These receptors have no known antigen. The sequenced material came from blood, either unsorted or a sorted T cell fraction (not recorded which). The receptors were gathered from a male donor with ankylosing spondylitis.

The chain is built from TRBV6-5 and TRBJ2-1; D is tentatively TRBD1 or TRBD2 (5 bases each). Trimming removed 4 bases from V and 0 bases from J, with 10 bases in between. CDR3 length: 15 amino acids. CDR1 is MNHEY, CDR2 SVGAGI, per germline. The CDR3 bases are TGTGCCAGCAGTTCGGGGCCGAGCTCCTACAATGAGCAGTTCTTC. Protein: CASSSGPSSYNEQFF.

On this clonotype itself: This may arise from a read error, as a much more abundant clone is one base away. This chain links TRBV12-3 or TRBV12-4 with TRBJ1-1; D is unresolved. This CDR3 has 14 amino acids. Between the trimmed V and J ends, which lost 3 bases and 3 bases, there was a span of 11 bases. The CDR3 nucleotides are TGTGCCAGCAGTTTCACAGCCATGGACACTGAAGCTTTCTTT. Protein product: CASSFTAMDTEAFF.

In its sample, this clonotype was seen a few times. The V call is TRBV27, the J call TRBJ2-7; the match to TRBD1 covers 7 bases. The junction had 6 bases not matched to a gene; V was cut back by 2 bases and J by 2 bases. Germline V gives CDR1 MNHEY, CDR2 SMNVEV (reference sequence). The CDR3 consists of 15 residues. The CDR3 loop is CASSLRTGLTYEQYF. CDR3 DNA: TGTGCCAGCAGTTTACGGACAGGCCTGACCTACGAGCAGTACTTC.

This clonotype was observed a handful of times. This sequence joins TRBV18 and TRBJ2-1, with D maybe TRBD2 (5 bases). Deletions cut 3 bases from V and 4 bases from J, with 13 bases between. This CDR3 contains 15 residues. Germline V lookup: CDR1 KGHSH, CDR2 LQKENI. The DNA for the CDR3 is TGTGCCAGCTCACCTAGGAGTGGGGAGTACAATGAGCAGTTCTTC. Amino acids: CASSPRSGEYNEQFF.

This clonotype was found many times. The chain recombines TRBV5-1 with TRBJ1-2, with 7 bases that match TRBD1. The CDR3 loop spans 14 amino acids. Germline V gene lookup returns CDR1 SGHRS and CDR2 YFSETQ. The J segment lost 5 bases and the V segment lost 0 bases, leaving 4 bases of the junction unmatched. The CDR3 region is CASSLAGTAYGYTF. The CDR3, as DNA: TGCGCCAGCAGCTTGGCCGGGACAGCATATGGCTACACCTTC. The variable domain in full, completed from reference TRBV5-1 and TRBJ1-2, reads KAGVTQTPRYLIKTRGQQVTLSCSPISGHRSVSWYQQTPGQGLQFLFEYFSETQRNKGNFPGRFSGRQFSNSRSEMNVSTLELGDSALYLCASSLAGTAYGYTFGSGTRLTVV.

The chain employs TRBV7-2 and TRBJ2-6, with TRBD1 matching 11 bases. Germline V lookup: CDR1 SGHTA, CDR2 FQGNSA. The ends lost 0 bases at V and 1 base at J; junction bases unmatched: 5. This CDR3 contains 19 residues. The CDR3 loop reads CASSLAGGTGGSGANVLTF. The DNA for the CDR3 is TGTGCCAGCAGCTTAGCCGGGGGGACAGGGGGTTCTGGGGCCAACGTCCTGACTTTC.

The V call is TRBV5-1, the J call TRBJ2-7, with D tentatively TRBD1 or TRBD2 (5 bases each). V lost 0 bases to trimming and J lost 0 bases, with 16 bases between them. Germline V CDR1 and CDR2: SGHRS, YFSETQ. This CDR3 is 17 amino acids long. The CDR3 sequence: CASSLAGWSGTSYEQYF. In DNA, the CDR3 is TGCGCCAGCAGCTTGGCCGGTTGGAGTGGGACCTCCTACGAGCAGTACTTC.

The chain is built from TRBV21-1 and TRBJ1-2. TRBV21-1 is an annotated pseudogene. The CDR3 is made up of 12 amino acids. The CDR3 nucleotides read TGTGCCAGCAGGTCCACTATTTATGGCTACACCTTC. It yields the protein CASRSTIYGYTF.

The chain joins TRBV20-1 to TRBJ1-1, with D unclear. Trimming removed 6 bases at V and 3 bases at J, with 8 bases between. The germline CDR1 and CDR2 sequences are DFQATT and SNEGSKA (reference sequence). The CDR3 sequence is 11 residues long. The CDR3 bases are TGCAGTGCCCGCAAGTACACTGAAGCTTTCTTT. Amino acid sequence: CSARKYTEAFF.

The genes are TRBV6-1 and TRBJ2-7, with a tentative D call TRBD1 (6 bases). V lost 10 bases and J 5 bases, leaving 21 bases between the germline ends. The CDR3 is 14 amino acids. CDR1 is MNHNS and CDR2 is SASEGT in the germline V gene. The CDR3 is CATTKGVGTDEQYF. Written as DNA, the CDR3 is TGTGCCACCACGAAGGGGGTAGGGACGGACGAGCAGTACTTC.

This clonotype was seen a handful of times. The chain couples TRBV7-9 to TRBJ2-5, with TRBD1 matching 7 bases. The CDR3 runs 16 residues. The junction had 4 bases not matched to a gene; V was cut back by 0 bases and J by 0 bases. Germline CDR1 reads SEHNR; CDR2 reads FQNEAQ (reference sequence). The CDR3 DNA reads TGTGCCAGCAGCTTAGCCCCGGGACAGCACCAAGAGACCCAGTACTTC. Its protein product is CASSLAPGQHQETQYF.

This clonotype was counted a single time. This sequence joins TRBV4-1 and TRBJ1-3, with D possibly being TRBD1 (5 bases). The germline V gene encodes CDR1 MGHRA and CDR2 YSYEKL. V was cut by 0 bases and J by 4 bases, with 16 bases left in between. The length of the CDR3 is 17 residues. In nucleotides, the CDR3 is TGCGCCAGCAGCCAAGAAGGCGCCGGTGGGACCGGAAACACCATATATTTT. Translating gives CASSQEGAGGTGNTIYF.

This clonotype was counted at least ten times. V is TRBV7-2 and J is TRBJ2-7, with TRBD2 identical over 10 bases. The CDR3 sequence is 16 residues long. Unmatched junction bases numbered 8, after V lost 2 bases and J lost 4 bases. From germline, CDR1 is SGHTA and CDR2 FQGNSA. This chain's CDR3 is CASSLSSAGGAYEQYF. In DNA form, the CDR3 reads TGTGCCAGCAGCTTATCGTCAGCGGGAGGGGCTTACGAGCAGTACTTC.

The chain has TRBV6-4 and TRBJ1-2; D gene ambiguous. Trimming shortened V by 0 bases and J by 7 bases, and 9 bases separated the two germline ends. This CDR3 is 13 amino acids long. Looked up from germline, CDR1 is MRHNA and CDR2 is SNTAGT. CDR3 DNA sequence: TGTGCCAGCAGTGACTCACTAAGATCTGGCTACACCTTC. The encoded protein is CASSDSLRSGYTF.

This chain connects TRBV11-2 to TRBJ2-1; 8 bases are shared with TRBD2. Germline V gene data show CDR1 as SGHAT and CDR2 as FQNNGV. The CDR3 is 18 residues long. V gave up 3 bases and J gave up 6 bases; unmatched junction bases: 16. In nucleotides, the CDR3 is TGTGCCAGCAGCTTCCTAACCGGGACTAGTCGGCGGGGCAATGAGCAGTTCTTC. Protein: CASSFLTGTSRRGNEQFF.

The chain carries TRBV20-1 and TRBJ2-1; 8 bases fit TRBD2. Losses at the gene ends were 6 bases for V and 0 bases for J; bases not matched to a gene: 13. Germline values: CDR1 DFQATT, CDR2 SNEGSKA (reference sequence). The CDR3 contains 17 residues. CDR3 sequence (DNA): TGCAGTGCCCAGAGGGCTAGCGGGTCGAGCTCCTACAATGAGCAGTTCTTC. Translation: CSAQRASGSSSYNEQFF.

This clonotype appeared a few times. The chain carries TRBV20-1 and TRBJ2-1; 8 nucleotides align to TRBD1. This CDR3 is built from 15 residues. Losses at the gene ends were 1 base for V and 1 base for J; bases not matched to a gene: 3. CDR1 is DFQATT and CDR2 is SNEGSKA in the germline V gene (reference sequence). The CDR3 nucleotides read TGCAGTGCTAGAGCGGACAGGGTTTCCTACAATGAGCAGTTCTTC. It yields the protein CSARADRVSYNEQFF.

In its sample, this clonotype was seen many times. The chain is built from TRBV7-8 and TRBJ1-5; 8 nucleotides line up with TRBD1. The CDR3 sequence is 15 residues long. Germline CDR1 SGHVS, CDR2 FQNEAQ. After removal of 2 bases from V and 6 bases from J, the junction contained 6 bases not matched to a gene. The CDR3 DNA reads TGTGCCAGCAGCTTAAGAGGACAGGGCTTTCAGCCCCAGCATTTT. The encoded protein is CASSLRGQGFQPQHF. The variable domain in full, completed from reference TRBV7-8 and TRBJ1-5, reads GAGVSQSPRYKVAKRGQDVALRCDPISGHVSLFWYQQALGQGPEFLTYFQNEAQLDKSGLPSDRFFAERPEGSVSTLKIQRTQQEDSAVYLCASSLRGQGFQPQHFGDGTRLSIL.